A single sample gave rise to the 8 T cell receptor beta chains below, sequenced in a study of blood T cell repertoires in COVID-19. Clones were read by immunoSEQ multiplex PCR, and TCRdb kept only the in-frame ones, dropping some. This table has 200,000 to 250,000 clones, nearly 90% appearing once. Sequenced: PBMCs or T cells enriched from blood (not recorded which). The source of these receptors is a young man who had been exposed to COVID-19.

The chain has TRBV30 and TRBJ1-4; D is perhaps TRBD1 (5 bases). V dropped 4 bases and J dropped 7 bases, with 16 bases sitting between them. The CDR3 is 14 residues long. Germline CDR1 reads GTSNPN; CDR2 reads SVGIG (reference sequence). CDR3 region: CAWTRGLTGEKLFF. CDR3 DNA sequence: TGTGCCTGGACCCGGGGACTGACTGGTGAAAAACTGTTTTTT.

This chain uses TRBV5-6 with TRBJ1-1, with D uncertain. Germline V gene sequence: CDR1 SGHDT, CDR2 YYEEEE. This CDR3 spans 14 amino acids. Trimming removed 2 bases from V and 10 bases from J, with 18 bases in between. Here the CDR3 reads CASSLAEGIPAAFF. The DNA for the CDR3 is TGTGCCAGCAGCTTAGCGGAAGGGATTCCTGCAGCTTTCTTT.

The rearrangement joins TRBV5-1 to TRBJ1-1, with 8 bases matching TRBD1. Germline loops: CDR1 SGHRS, CDR2 YFSETQ. Losses at the gene ends were 3 bases for V and 3 bases for J; bases not matched to a gene: 4. CDR3 length equals 14 residues. The CDR3 sequence: CASSWGDRHTEAFF. The CDR3 DNA sequence: TGCGCCAGCAGCTGGGGGGACAGGCACACTGAAGCTTTCTTT. Filled out from reference TRBV5-1 and TRBJ1-1, the complete variable domain reads KAGVTQTPRYLIKTRGQQVTLSCSPISGHRSVSWYQQTPGQGLQFLFEYFSETQRNKGNFPGRFSGRQFSNSRSEMNVSTLELGDSALYLCASSWGDRHTEAFFGQGTRLTVV.

The chain carries TRBV12-3 or TRBV12-4 and TRBJ1-2, with D unclear. The CDR3 spans 13 residues. Trimming removed 3 bases from V and 3 bases from J, with 8 bases in between. This CDR3 is CASSFIEDYGYTF. DNA for the CDR3: TGTGCCAGCAGTTTCATAGAGGACTATGGCTACACCTTC.

The chain has TRBV29-1 and TRBJ2-4, with D possibly matching TRBD1 (5 bases). Trimming removed 0 bases from V and 7 bases from J, with 10 bases in between. This CDR3 has 13 amino acids. Germline V lookup: CDR1 SQVTM, CDR2 ANQGSEA. The DNA of the CDR3 is TGCAGCGTTGAAGACCAGGGTCTGAACATTCAGTACTTC. Translation: CSVEDQGLNIQYF.

The chain has TRBV10-1 and TRBJ2-1, with TRBD2 matching over 10 bases. V shed 2 bases, J shed 4 bases, and the junction held 8 bases outside the gene matches. Germline loops: CDR1 WNHNN, CDR2 SYGVQD (reference sequence). The CDR3 is 17 residues long. The CDR3 DNA reads as TGCGCCAGCAGTGAGAGGGTAGCGGGGGGCCGATACAATGAGCAGTTCTTC. Translating it yields CASSERVAGGRYNEQFF.

This clone was seen only a few times. The chain couples TRBV3-1 (or the pseudogene TRBV3-2) to TRBJ1-3, with 8 bases matching TRBD1. The CDR3 has 15 residues. CDR1 and CDR2 (germline): LGHDT, YNNKEL (reference sequence). Germline trimming cut 4 bases from V and 2 bases from J; bases unmatched to any gene: 4. Here the CDR3 reads CASSPQGETGNTIYF. The DNA of the CDR3 is TGTGCCAGCAGCCCACAGGGGGAAACTGGAAACACCATATATTTT.

This clone has only a few counts. The chain carries TRBV4-1 and TRBJ1-1; tentatively, D is TRBD1 (5 bases). There are 13 residues in the CDR3. V gave up 4 bases and J gave up 4 bases, with 10 bases separating them. Germline CDR1 reads MGHRA; CDR2 reads YSYEKL. CDR3 residues: CASSRDSLTEAFF. CDR3 nucleotides: TGCGCCAGCAGCCGCGACAGCCTCACTGAAGCTTTCTTT.